The next 27 T cell receptor beta chains were all read from a single sample in a study of cytomegalovirus exposure and HLA in healthy donors. The study ran its PCR with 60 Vbeta and 13 Jbeta primers. Assay: immunoSEQ multiplex PCR; the TCRdb copy retains only in-frame clones and omits some. The sample holds about 88,000 clones; 80% to 90% are singletons and the top ten take roughly 2.3%. Sequenced sample: PBMCs. These TCRs come from a young man in good health and CMV-seronegative.

The chain joins TRBV4-2 to TRBJ2-3; tentatively, D is TRBD2 (5 bases). The CDR3 covers 16 residues. Trimming removed 3 bases from V and 1 base from J, with 14 bases in between. Germline CDR1 is LGHNA and CDR2 is YNFKEQ. The DNA for the CDR3 is TGTGCCAGCAGCCACACACCCGGGAAGGGCACAGATACGCAGTATTTT. Translation gives CASSHTPGKGTDTQYF.

CDR3 residues: CASSGQGVQPQHF. The CDR3 bases are TGTGCCAGCAGTGGACAGGGGGTTCAGCCCCAGCATTTT. The chain recombines TRBV6-1 with TRBJ1-5; the match to TRBD1 covers 9 bases. The CDR3 totals 13 residues. The ends lost 4 bases at V and 6 bases at J; junction bases unmatched: 1. Germline loops: CDR1 MNHNS, CDR2 SASEGT.

V and J are TRBV6-1 and TRBJ2-6; unclear D gene. CDR3 length: 13 residues. CDR1 MNHNS and CDR2 SASEGT come from the germline V gene. V lost 8 bases and J 3 bases, leaving 8 bases between the germline ends. In DNA form, the CDR3 reads TGTGCCAGCGTCCTAAGTGGGGCCAACGTCCTGACTTTC. It specifies CASVLSGANVLTF.

The rearrangement uses TRBV5-1 and TRBJ2-2, with a possible D match to TRBD1 (6 bases). Trimming stripped 0 bases from V and 2 bases from J, with 17 bases between. Germline loops: CDR1 SGHRS, CDR2 YFSETQ. The CDR3 loop spans 18 amino acids. As DNA, the CDR3 is TGCGCCAGCAGCTTGGTAGTCGGGCAGGGGACAAACACCGGGGAGCTGTTTTTT. This translates into CASSLVVGQGTNTGELFF.

The chain recombines TRBV2 with TRBJ1-5, with D possibly being TRBD1 (6 bases). Trimming cost V 8 bases and J 4 bases, with 18 bases left between them. Germline-derived CDR1 and CDR2 are SNHLY and FYNNEI. The CDR3 is 15 residues long. The CDR3 DNA reads TGTGCCAGCCTCGGGGGGGCAGGCCTAAATCAGCCCCAGCATTTT. This gives the protein CASLGGAGLNQPQHF.

As to this clone: Other DNA sequences within the sample encode an identical CDR3. The chain is built from TRBV7-8 and TRBJ1-5; the D gene is possibly TRBD1 (5 bases). Germline CDR1 reads SGHVS; CDR2 reads FQNEAQ. V gave up 5 bases and J gave up 0 bases, with 14 bases separating them. The CDR3 is made up of 16 amino acids. The CDR3 loop is CASSLVWGGSNQPQHF. DNA of the CDR3: TGTGCCAGCAGCCTAGTATGGGGGGGTAGCAATCAGCCCCAGCATTTT.

J is TRBJ2-5 and V is TRBV18; 8 bases line up with TRBD2. This CDR3 comprises 15 residues. Germline V gives CDR1 KGHSH, CDR2 LQKENI. V gave up 4 bases and J gave up 5 bases; unmatched junction bases: 9. The DNA for the CDR3 is TGTGCCAGCTCACGGTCGACGGGAGGGGTGGAGACCCAGTACTTC. Translated: CASSRSTGGVETQYF.

The chain is built from TRBV9 and TRBJ2-1, with D tentatively TRBD1 (5 bases). Germline-derived CDR1 and CDR2 are SGDLS and YYNGEE. This CDR3 region has 16 residues. V lost 0 bases, J lost 9 bases, and 19 bases lay in between. CDR3 in amino acids: CASSVALMGQDGEQFF. CDR3 nucleotides: TGTGCCAGCAGCGTAGCTCTTATGGGGCAGGATGGTGAGCAGTTCTTC.

The rearrangement links TRBV29-1 to TRBJ2-2; D is uncertain. Germline CDR1 reads SQVTM; CDR2 reads ANQGSEA. The CDR3 loop spans 15 amino acids. Trimming removed 3 bases from V and 8 bases from J, with 19 bases in between. The CDR3 DNA follows: TGCAGCGTTGATTTTCTAGTAGGTTTTGTGGGGGAGCTGTTTTTT. Translating it yields CSVDFLVGFVGELFF.

V usage is TRBV6-5 and J usage is TRBJ1-1; 7 bases align to TRBD1. This CDR3 has 14 amino acids. The germline V gene has CDR1 MNHEY and CDR2 SVGAGI. V shed 7 bases and J 1 base; nucleotides not matched to a gene: 6. The CDR3 DNA is TGTGCCAGCAACCCACAGGGGAGGAACACTGAAGCTTTCTTT. Translation: CASNPQGRNTEAFF.

The DNA for the CDR3 is TGCGCCAGCAGCCCGCGGGACAGGGGGTCGGGGACTGAAGCTTTCTTT. Translating gives CASSPRDRGSGTEAFF. V and J are TRBV4-1 and TRBJ1-1; 11 bases line up with TRBD1. The length of the CDR3 is 16 residues. Per the germline V gene, CDR1 is MGHRA and CDR2 is YSYEKL. The V and J ends lost 4 bases and 5 bases, in that order; junction bases with no gene match: 9.

This clone was detected a few times. This sequence joins TRBV19 and TRBJ1-1; TRBD1 agrees at 10 bases. The CDR3 runs to 16 residues. V lost 6 bases and J lost 2; bases outside the gene matches: 9. Germline V gene sequence: CDR1 LNHDA, CDR2 SQIVND (reference sequence). The CDR3: CASRRDRGPFNTEAFF. CDR3 DNA sequence: TGTGCCAGTAGACGGGACAGGGGCCCCTTTAACACTGAAGCTTTCTTT.

This chain uses TRBV7-8 with TRBJ2-6; D not certain. The CDR3 is 17 amino acids. V lost 0 bases to trimming and J lost 0 bases, with 9 bases between them. Germline V gene lookup returns CDR1 SGHVS and CDR2 FQNEAQ. DNA for the CDR3: TGTGCCAGCAGCTTAGCCCAGGCAAACTCTGGGGCCAACGTCCTGACTTTC. As protein: CASSLAQANSGANVLTF.

V and J are TRBV19 and TRBJ2-6; the D gene is possibly TRBD1 (7 bases). Germline loops: CDR1 LNHDA, CDR2 SQIVND (reference sequence). V lost 8 bases and J 2 bases, leaving 16 bases between the germline ends. This CDR3 comprises 16 residues. CDR3 region: CASGGQGGTGANVLTF. Written as DNA, the CDR3 is TGTGCCAGTGGGGGGCAGGGGGGCACTGGGGCCAACGTCCTGACTTTC. Together with reference TRBV19 and TRBJ2-6, the CDR3 gives the full variable domain: DGGITQSPKYLFRKEGQNVTLSCEQNLNHDAMYWYRQDPGQGLRLIYYSQIVNDFQKGDIAEGYSVSREKKESFPLTVTSAQKNPTAFYLCASGGQGGTGANVLTFGAGSRLTVL.

This chain connects TRBV6-4 to TRBJ2-1; 8 bases line up with TRBD2. The CDR3 loop spans 15 amino acids. Germline lookup yields CDR1 MRHNA and CDR2 SNTAGT. Germline trimming cut 4 bases from V and 0 bases from J; bases unmatched to any gene: 2. In DNA form, the CDR3 reads TGTGCCAGCAGTGTTAGCGGGGACTCCTACAATGAGCAGTTCTTC. As protein: CASSVSGDSYNEQFF.

This sequence joins TRBV28 and TRBJ2-5, with D tentatively TRBD1 (6 bases). Germline-derived CDR1 and CDR2 are MDHEN and SYDVKM. The V and J ends lost 6 bases and 6 bases respectively, with 11 bases between them. The CDR3 length is 12 residues. CDR3 in DNA: TGTGCCAGCAGGTCAGGGGTTCAGACCCAGTACTTC. This gives the protein CASRSGVQTQYF.

V usage is TRBV2 and J usage is TRBJ2-7, with 8 bases that match TRBD2. The CDR3 sequence is 14 residues long. V trimming: 1 base; J trimming: 4 bases; junction bases outside the gene matches: 3. Germline lookup yields CDR1 SNHLY and CDR2 FYNNEI. The CDR3 loop is CASSEERGTYEQYF. The CDR3 DNA is TGTGCCAGCAGTGAAGAGCGGGGGACTTACGAGCAGTACTTC.

The chain is built from TRBV7-9 and TRBJ1-1; 8 bases fit TRBD1. CDR3 size: 16 residues. Germline CDR1 reads SEHNR; CDR2 reads FQNEAQ (reference sequence). J lost 3 bases, V lost 0 bases, and 6 bases had no gene match. The CDR3 region is CASSLAPTGADTEAFF. CDR3 DNA: TGTGCCAGCAGCTTAGCGCCGACAGGGGCGGACACTGAAGCTTTCTTT.

V and J are TRBV5-1 and TRBJ1-1, with unresolved D. The CDR3 runs 15 residues. V was pared by 3 bases and J by 1 base, with 13 bases between. Looked up from germline, CDR1 is SGHRS and CDR2 is YFSETQ. CDR3 amino acids: CASSSDFRGNTEAFF. In DNA, the CDR3 is TGCGCCAGCAGCTCGGACTTCCGAGGGAACACTGAAGCTTTCTTT.

This CDR3 reads CSVRPGAEAFF. For the CDR3, the DNA is TGCAGCGTCCGCCCGGGGGCTGAAGCTTTCTTT. The gene calls are TRBV29-1 and TRBJ1-1, with a weak D call TRBD1 (5 bases). The length of the CDR3 is 11 residues. The V gene lost 6 bases and the J gene lost 6 bases, with 11 bases spanning the gap. Germline V gives CDR1 SQVTM, CDR2 ANQGSEA.

There are a few counts of this clone. J is TRBJ1-1 and V is TRBV25-1, with 8 bases aligning to TRBD1. The CDR3 loop spans 15 amino acids. CDR1 is MGHDK and CDR2 is SYGVNS in the germline V gene. V lost 4 bases to trimming and J lost 5 bases; unmatched junction nucleotides: 9. CDR3 protein: CASSATGAKGTEAFF. The CDR3 region has the DNA TGTGCCAGCAGTGCGACAGGGGCAAAGGGTACTGAAGCTTTCTTT.

The J gene is TRBJ2-4, the V gene TRBV4-3; 8 positions agree with TRBD2. There are 16 residues in the CDR3. CDR1 is LGHNA, CDR2 YSLEER, per germline. With V trimmed by 2 bases and J by 0 bases, 3 bases remained unmatched. CDR3 DNA sequence: TGCGCCAGCAGCCAAACCGGGAGGGGAGCCAAAAACATTCAGTACTTC. Its protein product is CASSQTGRGAKNIQYF.

This chain joins TRBV6-5 and TRBJ2-7, with a tentative D call TRBD1 (6 bases). Trimming took off 4 bases at V and 3 bases at J, with 19 bases between the two ends. The CDR3 is 16 amino acids. Germline V CDR1 and CDR2: MNHEY, SVGAGI. The CDR3 DNA reads TGTGCCAGCAGTTGGCGAGGTCAGGGGATGAACTACGAGCAGTACTTC. Amino acid sequence: CASSWRGQGMNYEQYF.

The rearrangement links TRBV5-6 to TRBJ2-2; 8 bases map to TRBD1. The CDR3 is made up of 15 amino acids. Germline V CDR1 and CDR2: SGHDT, YYEEEE. Trimming took 2 bases from V and 1 from J; bases not matched to a gene: 1. The CDR3 loop is CASSFGQGNTGELFF. The CDR3 coding sequence is TGTGCCAGCAGCTTCGGACAGGGGAACACCGGGGAGCTGTTTTTT.

V and J are TRBV4-3 and TRBJ2-5; D perhaps matches TRBD2 (6 bases). Looked up from germline, CDR1 is LGHNA and CDR2 is YSLEER. V was cut by 2 bases and J by 4 bases, with 14 bases left in between. The CDR3 loop spans 15 amino acids. The CDR3 here is CASSQRGLGGETQYF. In nucleotides, the CDR3 is TGCGCCAGCAGCCAACGAGGGTTGGGGGGAGAGACCCAGTACTTC.

This chain links TRBV7-2 with TRBJ2-3; 7 nucleotides align to TRBD2. The CDR3 consists of 14 residues. The germline V gene encodes CDR1 SGHTA and CDR2 FQGNSA. The ends lost 8 bases at V and 3 bases at J; junction bases unmatched: 8. CDR3 DNA sequence: TGTGCCAGCGGCGGGGGAGGGATGACAGATACGCAGTATTTT. Translating it yields CASGGGGMTDTQYF.

Of note for this clone: The junction shows a germline mismatch at one end, possibly a read error. The chain is built from TRBV10-2 and TRBJ2-3; 9 bases align to TRBD2. CDR3 length: 17 residues. CDR1 is WSHSY, CDR2 SAAADI, per germline. DNA of the CDR3: TGCGCCAGCATTGAGCTTGCGGGAGGGCCCGACACAGATACGCAGTATTTT. Protein: CASIELAGGPDTDTQYF.